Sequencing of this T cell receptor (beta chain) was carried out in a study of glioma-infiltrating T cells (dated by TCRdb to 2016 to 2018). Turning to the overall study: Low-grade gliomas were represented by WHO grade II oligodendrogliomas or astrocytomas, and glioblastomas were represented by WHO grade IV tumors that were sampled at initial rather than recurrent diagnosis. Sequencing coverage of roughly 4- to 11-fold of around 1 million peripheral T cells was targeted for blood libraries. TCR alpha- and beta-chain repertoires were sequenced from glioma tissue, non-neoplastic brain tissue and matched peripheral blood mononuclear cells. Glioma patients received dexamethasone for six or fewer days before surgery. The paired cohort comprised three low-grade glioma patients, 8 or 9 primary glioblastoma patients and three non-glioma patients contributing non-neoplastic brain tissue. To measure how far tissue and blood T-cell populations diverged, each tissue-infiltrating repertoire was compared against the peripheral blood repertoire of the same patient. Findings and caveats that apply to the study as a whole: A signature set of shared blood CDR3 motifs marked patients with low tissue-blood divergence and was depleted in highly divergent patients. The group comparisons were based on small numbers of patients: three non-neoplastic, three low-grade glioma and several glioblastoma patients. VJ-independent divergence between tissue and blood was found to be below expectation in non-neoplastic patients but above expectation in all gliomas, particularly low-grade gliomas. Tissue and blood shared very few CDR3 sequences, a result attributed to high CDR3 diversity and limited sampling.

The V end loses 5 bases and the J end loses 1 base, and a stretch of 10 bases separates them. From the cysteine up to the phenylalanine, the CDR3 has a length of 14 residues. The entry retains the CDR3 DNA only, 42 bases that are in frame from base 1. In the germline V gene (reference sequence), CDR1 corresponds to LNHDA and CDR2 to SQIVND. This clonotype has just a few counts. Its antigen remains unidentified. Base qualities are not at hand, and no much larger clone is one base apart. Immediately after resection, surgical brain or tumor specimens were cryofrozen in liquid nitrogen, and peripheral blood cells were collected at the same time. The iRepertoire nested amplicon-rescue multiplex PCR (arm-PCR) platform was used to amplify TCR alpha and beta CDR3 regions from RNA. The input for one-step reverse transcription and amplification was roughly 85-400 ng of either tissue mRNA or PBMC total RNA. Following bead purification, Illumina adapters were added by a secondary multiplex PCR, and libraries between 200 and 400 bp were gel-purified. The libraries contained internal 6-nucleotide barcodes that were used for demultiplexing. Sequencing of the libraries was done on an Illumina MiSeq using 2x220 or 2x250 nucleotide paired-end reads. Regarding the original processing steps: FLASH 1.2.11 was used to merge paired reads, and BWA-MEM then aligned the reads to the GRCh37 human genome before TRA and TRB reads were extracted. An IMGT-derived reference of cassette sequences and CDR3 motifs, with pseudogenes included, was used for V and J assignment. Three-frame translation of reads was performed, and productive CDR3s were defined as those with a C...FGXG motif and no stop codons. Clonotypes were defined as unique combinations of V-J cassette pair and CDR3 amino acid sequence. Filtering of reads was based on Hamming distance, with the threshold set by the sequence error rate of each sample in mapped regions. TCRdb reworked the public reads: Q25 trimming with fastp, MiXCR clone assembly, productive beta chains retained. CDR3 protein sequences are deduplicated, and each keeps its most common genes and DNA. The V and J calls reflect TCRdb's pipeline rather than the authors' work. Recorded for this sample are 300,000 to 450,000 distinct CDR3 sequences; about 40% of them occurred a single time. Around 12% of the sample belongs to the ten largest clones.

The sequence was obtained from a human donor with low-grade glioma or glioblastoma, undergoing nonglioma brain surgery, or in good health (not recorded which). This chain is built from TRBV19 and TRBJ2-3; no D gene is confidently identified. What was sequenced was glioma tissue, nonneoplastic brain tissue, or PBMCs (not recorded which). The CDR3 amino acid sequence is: CASSDRHGTDTQYF. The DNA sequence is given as TGTGCCAGTAGTGATCGACACGGCACAGATACGCAGTATTTT. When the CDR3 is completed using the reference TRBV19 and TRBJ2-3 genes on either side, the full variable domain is DGGITQSPKYLFRKEGQNVTLSCEQNLNHDAMYWYRQDPGQGLRLIYYSQIVNDFQKGDIAEGYSVSREKKESFPLTVTSAQKNPTAFYLCASSDRHGTDTQYFGPGTRLTVL.